The 32 T cell receptor beta chains reported below all come from one sample, sequenced in a study of spatial heterogeneity in lung cancer. TCRdb reanalysed the 5' RACE reads using MiXCR and keeps one entry per CDR3 protein. The data contain about 85,000 distinct CDR3 sequences, 15% to 25% of them singletons. Sample time point: sample taken at primary tumor resection. In each case, whole RNA from tumor, nontumor lung or frozen PBMC was sequenced unsorted. This specimen was PBMCs, taken at surgery. The receptors were sampled from a male donor with early-stage non-small cell lung cancer.

The CDR3, as DNA: TGTGCCAGCTTCCGAGCTGGGGCAGCTGGGGCCAACGTCCTGACTTTC. It yields the protein CASFRAGAAGANVLTF. V usage is TRBV7-8 and J usage is TRBJ2-6; the D gene is possibly TRBD1 (5 bases). There are 16 residues in the CDR3. Germline loops: CDR1 SGHVS, CDR2 FQNEAQ. Trimming left V 8 bases short and J 2 bases short, with 16 bases between.

This chain connects TRBV10-3 to TRBJ2-5; D is perhaps TRBD1 (5 bases). This CDR3 spans 14 amino acids. Germline CDR1 is ENHRY and CDR2 is SYGVKD. Trimming cost V 2 bases and J 7 bases, with 14 bases left between them. Written as DNA, the CDR3 is TGTGCCATCAGTGAGGCAGACACAGGCGGGACCCAGTACTTC. It codes for CAISEADTGGTQYF.

Only a few counts were recorded for this clonotype. The V call is TRBV12-3 or TRBV12-4, the J call TRBJ2-1, with D perhaps assigned TRBD1 or TRBD2 (5 bases each). Trimming shortened V by 1 base and J by 7 bases, and 20 bases separated the two germline ends. The CDR3 runs to 17 residues. The CDR3 loop reads CASSLGLGGEGKNEQFF. DNA of the CDR3: TGTGCCAGCAGTTTAGGGTTAGGTGGCGAGGGGAAAAATGAGCAGTTCTTC.

This clonotype came up a few times. The rearrangement joins TRBV5-1 to TRBJ2-1, with D perhaps TRBD2 (5 bases). V lost 2 bases and J 0 bases, leaving 9 bases between the germline ends. CDR3 size: 15 residues. The germline CDR1 and CDR2 sequences are SGHRS and YFSETQ. The CDR3 DNA sequence: TGCGCCAGCAGCTTTTCGGGGTACTCCTACAATGAGCAGTTCTTC. Encoded protein: CASSFSGYSYNEQFF.

This clonotype appeared many times. The chain recombines TRBV20-1 with TRBJ2-7, with 9 bases fitting TRBD2. V dropped 3 bases and J dropped 3; count of bases not matched to a gene: 9. The CDR3 runs 15 residues. CDR1 DFQATT and CDR2 SNEGSKA come from the germline V gene (reference sequence). The CDR3 nucleotides are TGCAGTGCTAGCCCCCAAACTAGCGGGCACTACGAGCAGTACTTC. The encoded protein is CSASPQTSGHYEQYF.

This clonotype was counted a few times. The gene calls are TRBV7-2 and TRBJ2-1, with TRBD2 matching over 14 bases. V was pared by 5 bases and J by 10 bases, with 7 bases of the junction left unmatched. The CDR3 sequence is 15 residues long. CDR1 is SGHTA, CDR2 FQGNSA, per germline. The CDR3 coding sequence is TGTGCCAGCAGCCGGGGACTAGCGGGAGTGTGGGAGCAGTTCTTC. Residues: CASSRGLAGVWEQFF. Complete variable domain (other parts from reference TRBV7-2 and TRBJ2-1): GAGVSQSPSNKVTEKGKDVELRCDPISGHTALYWYRQSLGQGLEFLIYFQGNSAPDKSGLPSDRFSAERTGGSVSTLTIQRTQQEDSAVYLCASSRGLAGVWEQFFGPGTRLTVL.

This clonotype was observed a handful of times. The chain joins TRBV5-1 to TRBJ1-4; D is undetermined. CDR1 and CDR2 (germline): SGHRS, YFSETQ. CDR3 length: 15 residues. Trimming cost V 4 bases and J 0 bases, with 10 bases left between them. In DNA form, the CDR3 reads TGCGCCAGCAGCCGTGACATCACAACTAATGAAAAACTGTTTTTT. It specifies CASSRDITTNEKLFF.

As for this clonotype: The conserved final phenylalanine or tryptophan is absent from the CDR3, which likely points to a read error. V usage is TRBV6-5 and J usage is TRBJ2-5, with 8 bases lining up with TRBD1. Germline trimming cut 5 bases from V and 1 base from J; bases unmatched to any gene: 6. This CDR3 contains 15 residues. Germline V gene lookup returns CDR1 MNHEY and CDR2 SVGAGI. As DNA, the CDR3 is TGTGCCAGCAGTCGCACAGGGGGTTTCCAAGAGACCCAGTACTCC. Translation gives CASSRTGGFQETQYS.

The gene calls are TRBV19 and TRBJ1-2, with D unclear. Between the trimmed V and J ends, which lost 0 bases and 8 bases, there was a span of 22 bases. The germline V gene encodes CDR1 LNHDA and CDR2 SQIVND (reference sequence). The CDR3 runs 17 residues. CDR3 region: CASSIDHSSHALGGYTF. CDR3 sequence (DNA): TGTGCCAGTAGTATAGATCACTCGTCTCATGCCCTGGGCGGCTACACCTTC.

This clonotype was seen more than once but under ten times. A read error may account for a junction end that differs from germline. The CDR3 is CASRLDGADTQYF. CDR3 sequence (DNA): TGTGCCAGCCGCTTGGATGGGGCAGATACGCAGTATTTT. This chain links TRBV7-9 with TRBJ2-3; no definite D call. The CDR3 loop spans 13 amino acids. Looked up from germline, CDR1 is SEHNR and CDR2 is FQNEAQ (reference sequence).

Here the CDR3 DNA reads TGCGCCAGCAGCCAACCACCTAGCGGGAGCGGGCAAGAGACCCAGTACTTC. Protein sequence: CASSQPPSGSGQETQYF. J is TRBJ2-5 and V is TRBV4-1, with 10 positions matching TRBD2. V lost 2 bases to trimming and J lost 2 bases; unmatched junction nucleotides: 8. There are 17 residues in the CDR3. Germline V lookup: CDR1 MGHRA, CDR2 YSYEKL.

V is TRBV7-9 and J is TRBJ2-3; D assignment may be TRBD1 or TRBD2 (5 bases each). Germline CDR1 and CDR2: SEHNR and FQNEAQ (reference sequence). V was pared by 5 bases and J by 1 base, with 13 bases between. The CDR3 totals 15 residues. This CDR3 is CASSPMRGRTDTQYF. CDR3 DNA sequence: TGTGCCAGCAGCCCTATGAGGGGCCGCACAGATACGCAGTATTTT.

On this clonotype itself: The germline gene is not matched at one end of the junction; a read error may be the cause. The chain couples TRBV24-1 to TRBJ2-5, with D unresolved. This CDR3 has 15 residues. Germline V CDR1 and CDR2: KGHDR, SFDVKD. The CDR3 sequence: CVTSDPDRYQETQYF. For the CDR3, the DNA is TGTGTCACCAGTGACCCTGACCGGTACCAAGAGACCCAGTACTTC.

The chain is built from TRBV7-2 and TRBJ2-1; 9 bases align to TRBD2. Trimming cost V 5 bases and J 10 bases; bases outside gene matches: 6. CDR1 and CDR2 (germline): SGHTA, FQGNSA. This CDR3 comprises 13 residues. The CDR3: CASSLPSGEEQFF. CDR3 coding DNA: TGTGCCAGCAGCCTCCCTAGCGGGGAGGAGCAGTTCTTC.

The rearrangement uses TRBV20-1 and TRBJ2-7; possible D gene TRBD2, 7 bases. Germline V gene data show CDR1 as DFQATT and CDR2 as SNEGSKA (reference sequence). Trimming stripped 3 bases from V and 5 bases from J, with 11 bases between. The length of the CDR3 is 12 residues. CDR3 coding DNA: TGCAGTGCTAGGGGAGGGGGACACGAGCAGTACTTC. Its protein product is CSARGGGHEQYF.

V and J are TRBV18 and TRBJ2-3; maybe TRBD1 (6 bases). Germline CDR1 is KGHSH and CDR2 is LQKENI. V was clipped by 2 bases and J by 3 bases, with 9 bases between them. This CDR3 comprises 14 residues. CDR3 loop: CASSPGGATDTQYF. The CDR3 bases are TGTGCCAGCTCACCAGGGGGCGCAACAGATACGCAGTATTTT.

This clonotype has only one observation. The gene calls are TRBV18 and TRBJ1-4; the D is unclear. The CDR3 is made up of 13 amino acids. CDR1 is KGHSH and CDR2 is LQKENI in the germline V gene. The V and J ends lost 0 bases and 15 bases respectively, with 14 bases between them. The CDR3: CASSPPSADWVFF. DNA of the CDR3: TGTGCCAGCTCACCACCATCGGCCGATTGGGTGTTTTTT.

This rearrangement joins TRBV5-1 to TRBJ2-2; 7 bases are shared with TRBD1. Trimming cost V 4 bases and J 0 bases; bases outside gene matches: 3. Germline assignment: CDR1 SGHRS and CDR2 YFSETQ. The CDR3 spans 15 residues. The CDR3 here is CASSGDSPNTGELFF. As DNA, the CDR3 is TGCGCCAGCAGCGGGGACAGTCCGAACACCGGGGAGCTGTTTTTT.

The chain recombines TRBV12-3 or TRBV12-4 with TRBJ2-3; no firm D call. The V end was cut by 5 bases, the J end by 3 bases, with 9 bases between. This CDR3 spans 13 amino acids. The DNA of the CDR3 is TGTGCCAGCAGTATTACAGCAACAGATACGCAGTATTTT. Translating it yields CASSITATDTQYF.

This clonotype occurred a few times. The CDR3 DNA reads TGTGCCAGCAGCCAAGGGACAGGGGAGGGTGAAAAACTGTTTTTT. This codes for CASSQGTGEGEKLFF. V gene TRBV3-1 combines with J gene TRBJ1-4, with 9 bases that match TRBD1. The V gene's germline CDR1 is LGHDT and CDR2 YNNKEL (reference sequence). There are 15 residues in the CDR3. The J segment lost 7 bases and the V segment lost 1 base, leaving 4 bases of the junction unmatched.

Worth noting for this clonotype: A read error may produce the germline difference seen at one junction end. The chain is built from TRBV11-2 and TRBJ2-3; weak D call: TRBD2 (6 bases). The V gene's germline CDR1 is SGHAT and CDR2 FQNNGV. The CDR3 consists of 17 residues. The CDR3 loop reads CVSSPRGAGSLTDTQYF. The CDR3 DNA follows: TGTGTCAGCAGCCCCCGGGGAGCGGGTTCCCTCACAGATACGCAGTATTTT.

This clonotype was counted ten times or more. The V gene is TRBV28, the J gene TRBJ2-3; 9 nucleotides match TRBD2. The length of the CDR3 is 17 residues. Germline assignment: CDR1 MDHEN and CDR2 SYDVKM. After removal of 3 bases from V and 1 base from J, the junction contained 8 bases not matched to a gene. The CDR3 protein is CASSLPKREARTDTQYF. CDR3 in DNA: TGTGCCAGCAGTTTGCCCAAGCGGGAGGCCCGCACAGATACGCAGTATTTT.

This clonotype occurred a few times. The chain combines TRBV2 with TRBJ2-2; 10 bases match TRBD2. CDR3 length: 15 amino acids. V dropped 6 bases and J dropped 5; count of bases not matched to a gene: 6. CDR1 is SNHLY, CDR2 FYNNEI, per germline. DNA for the CDR3: TGTGCCAGCAGGGTAGCGGGAGGATCTACCGGGGAGCTGTTTTTT. Encoded protein: CASRVAGGSTGELFF. Together with reference TRBV2 and TRBJ2-2, the CDR3 gives the full variable domain: EPEVTQTPSHQVTQMGQEVILRCVPISNHLYFYWYRQILGQKVEFLVSFYNNEISEKSEIFDDQFSVERPDGSNFTLKIRSTKLEDSAMYFCASRVAGGSTGELFFGEGSRLTVL.

This clonotype showed up just a few times. The rearrangement joins TRBV5-8 to TRBJ2-7; tentatively, D is TRBD1 (5 bases). Germline V lookup: CDR1 SGHTS, CDR2 YDEGEE. Trimming took 1 base from V and 4 from J, leaving 15 bases between them. The CDR3 runs to 15 residues. In DNA, the CDR3 is TGTGCCAGCAGCTTGCCCGGGTCCCAGGGTTACGAGCAGTACTTC. Translating it yields CASSLPGSQGYEQYF.

The genes are TRBV9 and TRBJ2-2; D gene uncertain. V lost 0 bases to trimming and J lost 8 bases, with 2 bases between them. There are 11 residues in the CDR3. Germline CDR1 SGDLS, CDR2 YYNGEE. The CDR3: CASSVDGELFF. Written as DNA, the CDR3 is TGTGCCAGCAGCGTAGATGGGGAGCTGTTTTTT.

This chain uses TRBV7-2 with TRBJ1-2; 7 nucleotides match TRBD1. V was clipped by 5 bases and J by 5 bases; unmatched bases: 14. The CDR3 has 16 amino acids. CDR1 is SGHTA and CDR2 is FQGNSA in the germline V gene. CDR3 amino acids: CASSLSGQGGGYGYTF. The CDR3 bases are TGTGCCAGCAGCCTCTCCGGGCAAGGGGGCGGGTATGGCTACACCTTC. Variable domain in full (rest from reference TRBV7-2 and TRBJ1-2): GAGVSQSPSNKVTEKGKDVELRCDPISGHTALYWYRQSLGQGLEFLIYFQGNSAPDKSGLPSDRFSAERTGGSVSTLTIQRTQQEDSAVYLCASSLSGQGGGYGYTFGSGTRLTVV.

The table lists this clonotype with many counts. The chain joins TRBV5-5 to TRBJ2-3; TRBD1 agrees at 7 bases. With V trimmed by 0 bases and J by 3 bases, 4 bases remained unmatched. Germline-derived CDR1 and CDR2 are SGHKS and YYEKEE (reference sequence). CDR3 length: 15 residues. The CDR3 protein is CASSLALTGTDTQYF. As DNA, the CDR3 is TGTGCCAGCAGCTTGGCCTTGACAGGGACAGATACGCAGTATTTT. Complete variable domain (other parts from reference TRBV5-5 and TRBJ2-3): DAGVTQSPTHLIKTRGQQVTLRCSPISGHKSVSWYQQVLGQGPQFIFQYYEKEERGRGNFPDRFSARQFPNYSSELNVNALLLGDSALYLCASSLALTGTDTQYFGPGTRLTVL.

Ten or more counts support this clonotype. The chain uses TRBV12-3 or TRBV12-4 and TRBJ1-2; 8 bases map to TRBD1. The CDR3 sequence is 14 residues long. Trimming cost V 5 bases and J 7 bases; bases outside gene matches: 9. The CDR3 DNA sequence: TGTGCCAGCAGTCCGCGGCAGGGGGCCTCTGGCTACACCTTC. This translates into CASSPRQGASGYTF.

In DNA form, the CDR3 reads TGTGCCAGCGGACCACAGGGGTCCTACGAGCAGTACTTC. Its translation is CASGPQGSYEQYF. V and J are TRBV13 and TRBJ2-7; TRBD1 agrees at 7 bases. Germline lookup yields CDR1 PRHDT and CDR2 FYEKMQ (reference sequence). V shed 8 bases and J 1 base; nucleotides not matched to a gene: 5. CDR3 length: 13 amino acids.

This clonotype was recorded at least ten times. This chain uses TRBV28 with TRBJ1-5; D is perhaps TRBD1 (5 bases). V was trimmed by 2 bases and J by 2 bases, leaving 10 bases between them. The CDR3 contains 15 residues. Germline assignment: CDR1 MDHEN and CDR2 SYDVKM. CDR3 sequence reads: CASSLNPGRNQPQHF. The CDR3 bases are TGTGCCAGCAGTTTAAACCCGGGACGCAATCAGCCCCAGCATTTT. The full variable domain, with the rest looked up from reference TRBV28 and TRBJ1-5, is DVKVTQSSRYLVKRTGEKVFLECVQDMDHENMFWYRQDPGLGLRLIYFSYDVKMKEKGDIPEGYSVSREKKERFSLILESASTNQTSMYLCASSLNPGRNQPQHFGDGTRLSIL.

V is TRBV28 and J is TRBJ2-3; TRBD2 agrees at 8 bases. Trimming cost V 3 bases and J 6 bases; bases outside gene matches: 20. CDR3 size: 19 residues. Germline V gene lookup returns CDR1 MDHEN and CDR2 SYDVKM. The CDR3 DNA reads as TGTGCCAGCAGTTTCGTCCGCCGACAGCAAGGCGGGGGGATGGATACGCAGTATTTT. Protein product: CASSFVRRQQGGGMDTQYF.

This rearrangement joins TRBV5-1 to TRBJ2-5, with TRBD2 matching 8 bases. The ends lost 3 bases at V and 2 bases at J; junction bases unmatched: 9. The CDR3 extends over 16 amino acids. From germline, CDR1 is SGHRS and CDR2 YFSETQ. CDR3 residues: CASSWGSSGPQETQYF. The CDR3 nucleotides read TGCGCCAGCAGCTGGGGCTCTAGCGGGCCACAAGAGACCCAGTACTTC.